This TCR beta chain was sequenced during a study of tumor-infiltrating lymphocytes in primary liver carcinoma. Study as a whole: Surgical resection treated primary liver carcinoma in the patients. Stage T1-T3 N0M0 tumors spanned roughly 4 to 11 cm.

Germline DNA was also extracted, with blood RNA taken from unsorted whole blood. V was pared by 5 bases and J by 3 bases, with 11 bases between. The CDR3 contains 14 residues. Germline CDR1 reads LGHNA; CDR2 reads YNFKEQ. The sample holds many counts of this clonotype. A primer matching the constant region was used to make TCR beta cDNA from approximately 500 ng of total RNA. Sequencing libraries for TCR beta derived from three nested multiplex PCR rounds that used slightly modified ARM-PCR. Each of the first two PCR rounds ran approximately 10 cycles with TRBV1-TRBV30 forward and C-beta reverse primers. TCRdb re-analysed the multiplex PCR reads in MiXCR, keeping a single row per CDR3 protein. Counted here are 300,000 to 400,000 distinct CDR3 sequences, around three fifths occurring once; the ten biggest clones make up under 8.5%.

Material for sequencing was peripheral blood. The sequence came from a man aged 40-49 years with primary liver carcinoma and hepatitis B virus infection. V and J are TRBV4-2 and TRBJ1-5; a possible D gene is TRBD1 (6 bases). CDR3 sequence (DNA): TGTGCCAGCAGCGGGGGCCGGGACAATCAGCCCCAGCATTTT. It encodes CASSGGRDNQPQHF.